This T cell receptor beta chain originates from a study of CD8+ T cells in alopecia areata. Study context: Among treated patients, oral tofacitinib was administered at 5 to 10 mg twice daily. Points from the study as a whole: An increase in clonality over normal scalp was evident in lesional scalp, especially alopecia totalis/universalis.

Note on this clone: Its antigen is not identified.

CDR1 is SGHRS and CDR2 is YFSETQ in the germline V gene. The CDR3 runs 14 residues. J was trimmed by 5 bases and V by 2 bases; bases with no gene match: 6. In each case, RNA was isolated and then reverse transcribed into cDNA as the sequencing template. Sequencing was performed with immunoSEQ multiplex PCR; in TCRdb, only in-frame clones are kept and a portion is missing. Here the sample spans under 70,000 clones, 55% to 65% being singletons. The sequence derives from a human donor with alopecia areata. The specimen was CD8+ T cells sorted from blood, collected at week 0. V is TRBV5-1 and J is TRBJ2-5; 7 bases fit TRBD2. The CDR3 reads CASSFTAGDETQYF. The CDR3 DNA follows: TGCGCCAGCAGCTTTACGGCGGGAGACGAGACCCAGTACTTC.